The 4 T cell receptor beta chains given below trace back to one sample, sequenced in a study of blood T cell repertoires in COVID-19. Sequencing was performed with immunoSEQ multiplex PCR; in TCRdb, only in-frame clones are kept and a portion is missing. The sample comprises 100,000 or so clones, approximately 78% of which are singletons, and under 7.5% rests with the top ten. The sample consisted of peripheral blood. Source of these receptors: a man aged 50 to 60 with active or convalescent COVID-19.

The rearrangement uses TRBV11-2 and TRBJ1-2, with D tentatively TRBD1 (5 bases). This CDR3 is built from 13 residues. Trimming stripped 4 bases from V and 1 base from J, with 7 bases between. Per germline, CDR1 SGHAT and CDR2 FQNNGV. CDR3 DNA: TGTGCCAGCAGCTCAGGGATTAACTATGGCTACACCTTC. This encodes CASSSGINYGYTF.

Here the CDR3 DNA reads TGTGCCATCACCCCCGGGACTAGCGGCCCAGATACGCAGTATTTT. This sequence encodes CAITPGTSGPDTQYF. The V call is TRBV10-3, the J call TRBJ2-3; 11 bases align to TRBD2. The CDR3 is made up of 15 amino acids. Losses at the gene ends were 7 bases for V and 4 bases for J; bases not matched to a gene: 7. The V gene's germline CDR1 is ENHRY and CDR2 SYGVKD.

This clone was seen a handful of times. The chain has TRBV6-5 and TRBJ2-7; possible D gene TRBD1, 6 bases. Germline values: CDR1 MNHEY, CDR2 SVGAGI. The CDR3 extends over 13 amino acids. V was pared by 6 bases and J by 0 bases, with 9 bases between. The CDR3 here is CASSQGGSYEQYF. The CDR3 DNA is TGTGCCAGCAGCCAAGGGGGCTCCTACGAGCAGTACTTC.

The rearrangement uses TRBV5-4 and TRBJ2-5; 12 bases map to TRBD1. This CDR3 is built from 17 residues. Losses at the gene ends were 1 base for V and 4 bases for J; bases not matched to a gene: 8. The germline V gene has CDR1 SGHNT and CDR2 YYREEE (reference sequence). CDR3 coding DNA: TGTGCCAGCAGCTTGCCCGGGACAGGGGGCGAGGGAGAGACCCAGTACTTC. Its protein is CASSLPGTGGEGETQYF.